The rows below give T cell receptor beta chains drawn from one sample of a study of cytomegalovirus exposure and HLA in healthy donors. Here immunoSEQ multiplex PCR was the method, and the copy in TCRdb shows in-frame clones only, minus some. In all, the sample yields about 140,000 clones. The sample comprised PBMCs. Every receptor here comes from a man aged 35 to 55 in good health and CMV-seronegative. CDR3s include the opening cysteine and the closing phenylalanine or tryptophan. Fields, in order: CDR3 length, D gene, V gene, J gene, CDR3 protein, CDR3 DNA. The D gene is left open where the match is weak.

16	TRBD2	TRBV11-2	TRBJ2-1	CASSPSGLAGVNEQFF	TGTGCCAGCAGCCCCTCGGGACTAGCGGGGGTGAATGAGCAGTTCTTC
15	TRBD1	TRBV2	TRBJ1-5	CASRPGQGANQPQHF	TGTGCCAGCAGGCCGGGACAGGGGGCTAATCAGCCCCAGCATTTT
13	.	TRBV7-2	TRBJ2-1	CASSLAAYNEQFF	TGTGCCAGCAGCTTAGCCGCCTACAATGAGCAGTTCTTC
16	TRBD2	TRBV6-4	TRBJ2-1	CASSVSGTSGGNEQFF	TGTGCCAGCAGTGTAAGCGGGACTAGCGGGGGGAATGAGCAGTTCTTC
15	TRBD1	TRBV2	TRBJ2-1	CASSNTGGSYNEQFF	TGTGCCAGCAGTAATACAGGGGGCTCCTACAATGAGCAGTTCTTC
13	TRBD1	TRBV10-3	TRBJ2-4	CAIGGQGANIQYF	TGTGCCATAGGGGGACAGGGGGCTAACATTCAGTACTTC
12	TRBD2	TRBV7-2	TRBJ2-7	CASSPLAGEQYF	TGTGCCAGCAGCCCCTTAGCGGGCGAGCAGTACTTC
15	TRBD1	TRBV6-1	TRBJ1-4	CASSKPGQGNEKLFF	TGTGCCAGCAGTAAACCAGGACAGGGAAATGAAAAACTGTTTTTT
12	.	TRBV18	TRBJ1-1	CASSRGGTEAFF	TGTGCCAGCTCAAGGGGGGGCACTGAAGCTTTCTTT
13	.	TRBV15	TRBJ2-1	CATSRDMGREQFF	TGTGCCACCAGCAGAGATATGGGGCGTGAGCAGTTCTTC